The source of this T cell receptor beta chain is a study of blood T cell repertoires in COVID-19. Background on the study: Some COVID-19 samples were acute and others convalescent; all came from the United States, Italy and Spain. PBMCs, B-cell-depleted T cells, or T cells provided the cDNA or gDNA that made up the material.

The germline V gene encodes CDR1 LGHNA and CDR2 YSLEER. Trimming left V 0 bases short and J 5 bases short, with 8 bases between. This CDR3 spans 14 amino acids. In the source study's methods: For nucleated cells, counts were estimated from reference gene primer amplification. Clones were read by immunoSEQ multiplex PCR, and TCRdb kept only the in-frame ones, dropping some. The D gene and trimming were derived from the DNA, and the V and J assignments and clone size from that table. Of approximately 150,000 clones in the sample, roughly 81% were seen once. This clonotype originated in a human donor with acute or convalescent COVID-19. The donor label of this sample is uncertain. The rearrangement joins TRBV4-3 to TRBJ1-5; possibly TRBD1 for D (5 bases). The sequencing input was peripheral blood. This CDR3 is CASSQDQGYQPQHF. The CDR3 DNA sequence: TGCGCCAGCAGCCAAGACCAGGGATATCAGCCCCAGCATTTT.